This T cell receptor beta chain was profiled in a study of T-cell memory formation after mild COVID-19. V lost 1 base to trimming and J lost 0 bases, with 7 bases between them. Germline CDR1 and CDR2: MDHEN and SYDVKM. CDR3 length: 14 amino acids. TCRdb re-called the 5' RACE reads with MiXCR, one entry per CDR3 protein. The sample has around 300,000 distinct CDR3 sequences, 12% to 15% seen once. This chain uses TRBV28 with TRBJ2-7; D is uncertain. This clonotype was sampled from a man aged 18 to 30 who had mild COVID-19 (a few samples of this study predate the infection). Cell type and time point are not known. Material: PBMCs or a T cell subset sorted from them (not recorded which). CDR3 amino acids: CASSLSRSSYEQYV. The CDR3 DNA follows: TGTGCCAGCAGTTTATCTCGAAGCTCCTACGAGCAGTACGTC.